The rows below give T cell receptor beta chains drawn from one sample of a study of cytomegalovirus exposure and HLA in healthy donors. Generated by immunoSEQ multiplex PCR, the TCRdb table keeps only in-frame clones and is missing some. The sample carries over 50,000 clones, 70% to 90% recorded once. The sample taken for sequencing was PBMCs. These receptors were obtained from a man aged 30 to 45 in good health and CMV-seropositive. CDR3s include the opening cysteine and the closing phenylalanine or tryptophan.

j_gene | v_gene | len | CDR3aa
TRBJ2-5 | TRBV6-1 | 14 | CASSIAGGQETQYF
TRBJ1-1 | TRBV5-1 | 15 | CASSATRTVSTEAFF
TRBJ1-3 | TRBV7-9 | 13 | CASSLSSGNTIYF
TRBJ2-1 | TRBV10-3 | 14 | CAISEGPQRAEQFF
TRBJ2-1 | TRBV5-1 | 15 | CASSLEAGGWNEQFF
TRBJ1-1 | TRBV28 | 14 | CASSEPRGNTEAFF
TRBJ1-5 | TRBV2 | 15 | CASKTGPYSNQPRHF
TRBJ2-2 | TRBV14 | 15 | CASSPWTSGTGELFF
TRBJ2-5 | TRBV7-9 | 14 | CASSLVGARETQYF
TRBJ2-4 | TRBV19 | 13 | CASRVTGGYIQYF
TRBJ2-7 | TRBV28 | 16 | CASSLGLAGGRYEQYF
TRBJ1-5 | TRBV7-2 | 15 | CASSLGGRRNQPQHF
TRBJ2-3 | TRBV29-1 | 11 | CSVEDATGQYF
TRBJ2-1 | TRBV11-2 | 16 | CASSFTAGYSYNEQFF
TRBJ2-2 | TRBV5-1 | 17 | CASSFYLAGGNTGELFF
TRBJ2-1 | TRBV30 | 12 | CAWSVGSNEQFF
TRBJ2-4 | TRBV19 | 15 | CASSIEATGADIQYF
TRBJ2-3 | TRBV7-9 | 15 | CASSFGTDITDTQYF
TRBJ1-5 | TRBV11-3 | 14 | CASSSQGSNQPQHF
TRBJ2-1 | TRBV11-2 | 15 | CASSLGTSGNSVQFF
TRBJ2-2 | TRBV11-2 | 14 | CASSLDLDTGELFF
TRBJ2-7 | TRBV28 | 16 | CASSPSGAGFSYEQYF
TRBJ2-1 | TRBV2 | 13 | CASSVGGNNEQFF
TRBJ2-7 | TRBV7-3 | 13 | CASSLIGGYEQYF
TRBJ1-4 | TRBV27 | 14 | CASSTGVPNEKLFF
TRBJ1-1 | TRBV9 | 15 | CASALTGARSHEAFF
TRBJ2-7 | TRBV6-1 | 12 | CASSDQGHEQYF
TRBJ2-7 | TRBV28 | 12 | CASLTGNYEQYF